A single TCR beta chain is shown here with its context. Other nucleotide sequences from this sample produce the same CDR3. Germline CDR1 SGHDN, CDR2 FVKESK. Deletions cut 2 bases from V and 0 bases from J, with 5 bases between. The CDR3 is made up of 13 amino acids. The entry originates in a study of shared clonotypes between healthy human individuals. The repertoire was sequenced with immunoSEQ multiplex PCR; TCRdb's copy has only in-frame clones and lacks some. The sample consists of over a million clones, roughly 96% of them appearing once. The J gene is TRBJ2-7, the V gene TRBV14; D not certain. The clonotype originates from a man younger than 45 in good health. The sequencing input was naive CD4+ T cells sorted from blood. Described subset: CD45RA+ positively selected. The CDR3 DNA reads TGTGCCAGCAGCCAACAAAACTCCTACGAGCAGTACTTC. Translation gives CASSQQNSYEQYF. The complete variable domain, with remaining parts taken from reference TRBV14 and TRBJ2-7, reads EAGVTQFPSHSVIEKGQTVTLRCDPISGHDNLYWYRRVMGKEIKFLLHFVKESKQDESGMPNNRFLAERTGGTYSTLKVQPAELEDSGVYFCASSQQNSYEQYFGPGTRLTVT.